These 8 T cell receptor beta chains share one sample of origin, sequenced in a study of blood T cell repertoires in COVID-19. The protocol was immunoSEQ multiplex PCR, while the TCRdb copy is restricted to in-frame clones and leaves out a portion. Here the sample spans some 31,000 clones, around nine tenths being singletons. Sequenced material: peripheral blood. The receptor source for this set is a human donor with active COVID-19. The donor label of this sample is uncertain.

The rearrangement links TRBV9 to TRBJ1-2; D perhaps matches TRBD1 (6 bases). The V end was cut by 4 bases, the J end by 2 bases, with 15 bases between. Germline V CDR1 and CDR2: SGDLS, YYNGEE. The CDR3 extends over 15 amino acids. In DNA form, the CDR3 reads TGTGCCAGCAGCCCTCAATGGACAGCCAACTATGGCTACACCTTC. It codes for CASSPQWTANYGYTF.

The J gene is TRBJ2-6, the V gene TRBV24-1; 9 bases align to TRBD1. The trim removed 6 bases at V and 0 bases at J, leaving 8 bases unmatched. The CDR3 totals 18 residues. The germline CDR1 and CDR2 sequences are KGHDR and SFDVKD. DNA of the CDR3: TGTGCCACCAGTACATACGGGACAGGGCCCTCTGGGGCCAACGTCCTGACTTTC. Translating gives CATSTYGTGPSGANVLTF.

V is TRBV4-1 and J is TRBJ2-5; 16 nucleotides agree with TRBD2. Per germline, CDR1 MGHRA and CDR2 YSYEKL. This CDR3 has 17 residues. After removal of 3 bases from V and 4 bases from J, the junction contained 5 bases not matched to a gene. In DNA, the CDR3 is TGCGCCAGCAGCCAGGGGACTAGCGGGGGGGCCGTAGAGACCCAGTACTTC. Translating gives CASSQGTSGGAVETQYF.

The chain combines TRBV15 with TRBJ1-2, with D uncertain. The CDR3 is 14 amino acids. V dropped 0 bases and J dropped 6 bases, with 11 bases sitting between them. Germline CDR1 and CDR2: LNHNV and YYDKDF (reference sequence). For the CDR3, the DNA is TGTGCCACCAGCAGAGATCTAGGATCAGATGGCTACACCTTC. Protein sequence: CATSRDLGSDGYTF.

V is TRBV6-1 and J is TRBJ1-4, with TRBD1 matching over 7 bases. J gave up 3 bases and V 3 bases, and 4 bases lay outside the gene matches. This CDR3 is built from 15 residues. Germline loops: CDR1 MNHNS, CDR2 SASEGT. CDR3 in DNA: TGTGCCAGCAGTGATCCAGGGGGAGCTAATGAAAAACTGTTTTTT. Protein product: CASSDPGGANEKLFF.

The chain links TRBV7-2 to TRBJ2-3, with 11 positions matching TRBD2. CDR3 size: 16 residues. Germline V lookup: CDR1 SGHTA, CDR2 FQGNSA. V was pared by 5 bases and J by 6 bases, with 10 bases of the junction left unmatched. CDR3 residues: CASSLTSGVVRDTQYF. The DNA for the CDR3 is TGTGCCAGCAGCCTGACTAGCGGGGTTGTTAGGGATACGCAGTATTTT.

V is TRBV19 and J is TRBJ1-2, with D possibly being TRBD1 (5 bases). The CDR3 loop spans 15 amino acids. Per the germline V gene, CDR1 is LNHDA and CDR2 is SQIVND (reference sequence). Trimming left V 4 bases short and J 0 bases short, with 12 bases between. CDR3 protein: CASSKGSTANYGYTF. The CDR3 DNA sequence: TGTGCCAGTAGTAAGGGGTCAACAGCTAACTATGGCTACACCTTC.

The chain joins TRBV29-1 to TRBJ1-5; TRBD1 matches at 9 bases. Trimming cost V 6 bases and J 8 bases; bases outside gene matches: 11. Germline V CDR1 and CDR2: SQVTM, ANQGSEA. The CDR3 is 14 residues long. The CDR3 here is CSVANRGPYEPQHF. CDR3 DNA sequence: TGCAGCGTAGCAAACAGGGGGCCCTACGAGCCCCAGCATTTT.